This T cell receptor (beta chain) stems from a study of cytomegalovirus exposure and HLA in healthy donors. Use of 60 Vbeta and 13 Jbeta primers characterized the PCR. Using immunoSEQ multiplex PCR, the repertoire was profiled, and TCRdb retains in-frame clones only, with some absent. The top ten clones hold 2% of a sample with roughly 150,000 clones, roughly four fifths of them seen once. In this sample, this clone turned up once. The sequence came from a man aged 25-45 years in good health and CMV-seronegative. The sample consisted of PBMCs.

CDR3 nucleotides: TGTGCCACCAGCAGAGATGGGGGGAGGGGGTCGGATCAGCCCCAGCATTTT. This codes for CATSRDGGRGSDQPQHF. V usage is TRBV15 and J usage is TRBJ1-5; D may be TRBD1 (6 bases). The germline CDR1 and CDR2 sequences are LNHNV and YYDKDF (reference sequence). The CDR3 runs 17 residues. V lost 0 bases to trimming and J lost 5 bases, with 17 bases between them. The whole variable domain, filled in from reference TRBV15 and TRBJ1-5, reads DAMVIQNPRYQVTQFGKPVTLSCSQTLNHNVMYWYQQKSSQAPKLLFHYYDKDFNNEADTPDNFQSRRPNTSFCFLDIRSPGLGDTAMYLCATSRDGGRGSDQPQHFGDGTRLSIL.